This TCR beta chain was recorded in a study of T-cell memory formation after mild COVID-19. As to this clonotype: What it binds is not known.

The V gene lost 5 bases and the J gene lost 3 bases, with 16 bases spanning the gap. This CDR3 has 15 amino acids. The germline CDR1 and CDR2 sequences are SGHAT and FQNNGV. TCRdb ran MiXCR on the 5' RACE reads and lists one entry per CDR3 protein. The sample has 500,000 to 650,000 distinct CDR3 sequences, less than 25% seen once. Broader study findings: Within pre-infection memory, some responding clones were found, suggesting cross-reactive memory joined.

The sequence was obtained from an adult woman who had mild COVID-19 (a few samples of this study predate the infection). Cell type and time point are not known. The chain combines TRBV11-2 with TRBJ1-1, with D uncertain. Sequencing was carried out using PBMCs or a T cell subset sorted from them (not recorded which). The CDR3 DNA reads TGTGCCAGCAGCCCCCTTTTGGGGATGGACACTGAAGCTTTCTTT. Protein: CASSPLLGMDTEAFF.